This T cell receptor (beta chain) originates from a study of CD8 T cells in ankylosing spondylitis. Each TCR beta library was made by quantitative 5'-RACE that incorporated molecular barcodes. MiXCR, applied by TCRdb to the 5' RACE reads, yields one record per CDR3 protein. The table shows some 200,000 distinct CDR3 sequences, with about 13% occurring only once. The CDR3 is 15 amino acids. Trimming shortened V by 5 bases and J by 5 bases, and 21 bases separated the two germline ends. Germline CDR1 DFQATT, CDR2 SNEGSKA (reference sequence). The sequenced sample consisted of blood, either unsorted or a sorted T cell fraction (not recorded which). This sequence joins TRBV20-1 and TRBJ1-2, with D possibly matching TRBD1 (5 bases). The origin of this receptor is a male donor with ankylosing spondylitis or in good health (not recorded which). The CDR3 loop is CSASYSDTRGYGYTF. Here the CDR3 DNA reads TGCAGTGCTTCTTACTCGGACACAAGAGGGTATGGCTACACCTTC.